The rows below give T cell receptor beta chains drawn from one sample of a study of T cell responses to AZD1222 COVID-19 vaccine. Assay: immunoSEQ multiplex PCR; the TCRdb copy retains only in-frame clones and omits some. The profile shows under 200,000 clones, about nine tenths of them singletons. The sequences come from peripheral blood, collected on day 0 of MenACWY control vaccination. These TCRs come from an adult in good health. The CDR3 runs from the conserved cysteine through the conserved F or W. D genes are given only for firm matches. Rows may omit the clone size; those that give it use once, few, many or a size class.

cdr3_length j_call v_call clone_size d_call cdr3_nt cdr3_aa
13 TRBJ1-2 TRBV19 NA NA TGTGCCAGTAGTGTGGACCCAGGGGAAGGCTACACCTTC CASSVDPGEGYTF
13 TRBJ1-5 TRBV19 once NA TGTGCCAGTAGGCGGGTCAGTGAGCAGCCCCAGCATTTT CASRRVSEQPQHF
11 TRBJ1-2 TRBV6-6 NA NA TGTGCCAGCAGTTACAGGGATGGCTACACCTTC CASSYRDGYTF
13 TRBJ1-3 TRBV29-1 NA NA TGCAGCGCACAGGGACTCTCTGGAAACACCATATATTTT CSAQGLSGNTIYF
12 TRBJ2-3 TRBV28 NA TRBD1 TGTGCCAGCGGGACAGGCCCAGATACGCAGTATTTT CASGTGPDTQYF
14 TRBJ2-7 TRBV27 once NA TGTGCCAGCAGTTTTAAAGGGGGTGCCTACGAGCAGTACTTC CASSFKGGAYEQYF
16 TRBJ1-4 TRBV27 few NA TGTGCCAGCAGGCGCACAAGGGCTGCAACTAATGAAAAACTGTTTTTT CASRRTRAATNEKLFF
13 TRBJ2-7 TRBV29-1 many TRBD2 TGCAGCGCGAAGCGGGAGGGCCTGTACGAGCAGTACTTC CSAKREGLYEQYF
16 TRBJ1-3 TRBV3-1/TRBV3-2 NA TRBD1 TGTGCCAGCAGCGTACCGGGACAGTGGACTGGAAACACCATATATTTT CASSVPGQWTGNTIYF
15 TRBJ2-2 TRBV10-3 NA TRBD2 TGTGCCACCCAGGGACTAGCGGTGAACACCGGGGAGCTGTTTTTT CATQGLAVNTGELFF
14 TRBJ2-1 TRBV28 NA NA TGTGCCAGCAGTTTATTAAGAACTCACAATGAGCAGTTCTTC CASSLLRTHNEQFF
17 TRBJ1-3 TRBV14 NA NA TGTGCCAGCAGCCGAGGCCTGGACCGGTACTCTGGAAACACCATATATTTT CASSRGLDRYSGNTIYF
15 TRBJ2-3 TRBV11-1 NA NA TGTGCCAGCAGCCCCCGGTCGGTGAGCACAGATACGCAGTATTTT CASSPRSVSTDTQYF
11 TRBJ2-1 TRBV6-5 NA NA TGTGCCAGCAGTCCCGGTAATGAGCAGTTCTTC CASSPGNEQFF
15 TRBJ2-7 TRBV19 NA NA TGTGCCAGTAGTGCTGCTCCGGGACAAACCTACGAGCAGTACTTC CASSAAPGQTYEQYF
16 TRBJ1-2 TRBV7-9 NA NA TGTGCCAGCAGCTTAGCGCGGGGTGTCCGAGGGGATGGCTACACCTTC CASSLARGVRGDGYTF
14 TRBJ2-1 TRBV30 NA TRBD2 TGTGCCTGGAGTGGGGGACTAGCGGGTGGTGAGCAGTTCTTC CAWSGGLAGGEQFF
12 TRBJ1-4 TRBV7-9 once NA TGTGCCAGCAGTTTTACTAATGAAAAACTGTTTTTT CASSFTNEKLFF
12 TRBJ1-2 TRBV12-3/TRBV12-4 NA NA TGTGCCAGCCTGGGGGCAAGCTATGGCTACACCTTC CASLGASYGYTF
17 TRBJ2-7 TRBV4-2 NA TRBD2 TGTGCCAGCAGCCAAGATCCCGTAGCGGGAGGGTCCTACGAGCAGTACTTC CASSQDPVAGGSYEQYF
14 TRBJ2-7 TRBV18 NA TRBD1 TGTGCCAGCTCACCCGAGACAGGGGGCTACGAGCAGTACTTC CASSPETGGYEQYF
16 TRBJ2-2 TRBV7-2 NA NA TGTGCCAGCAGCTTAGTAGTAGGGCTTGGCACCGGGGAGCTGTTTTTT CASSLVVGLGTGELFF
15 TRBJ2-5 TRBV5-4 NA TRBD1 TGTGCCAGCAGCCCCGGACAGGGGCGAGTGGAGACCCAGTACTTC CASSPGQGRVETQYF
14 TRBJ1-3 TRBV30 NA NA TGTGCCTGGAACCCGGGGTTGCAGGGAAACACCATATATTTT CAWNPGLQGNTIYF
13 TRBJ2-1 TRBV7-2 NA NA TGTGCCAGCAACCGGCGGGGTTACAATGAGCAGTTCTTC CASNRRGYNEQFF
13 TRBJ2-5 TRBV5-1 NA NA TGCGCCAGCAGCCCCGGGACCATAGAGACCCAGTACTTC CASSPGTIETQYF
14 TRBJ1-1 TRBV6-5 NA TRBD1 TGTGCCAGCAGTCCGACAGGGGAGAACACTGAAGCTTTCTTT CASSPTGENTEAFF
12 TRBJ1-1 TRBV6-4 NA NA TGTGCCAGCAGTGACCGCGGGCGCCCAGCTTTCTTT CASSDRGRPAFF
13 TRBJ1-2 TRBV7-2 NA TRBD1 TGTGCCAGCCCCTCGGACAGGGGCTTGGGCTACACCTTC CASPSDRGLGYTF
14 TRBJ1-2 TRBV28 NA NA TGTGCCAGCAGTTCTTGGGGGGGCGGGTATGGCTACACCTTC CASSSWGGGYGYTF
17 TRBJ2-2 TRBV6-1 NA TRBD1 TGTGCCAGCAGTGAAATGTTAGGGACAGGAGCCACCGGGGAGCTGTTTTTT CASSEMLGTGATGELFF
14 TRBJ1-2 TRBV27 NA NA TGTGCCAGCAGACGAGCGGGAGAACCCTATGGCTACACCTTC CASRRAGEPYGYTF
14 TRBJ1-6 TRBV19 NA TRBD1 TGTGCCAGTAGTCCTGACAGGGTGAATTCACCCCTCCACTTT CASSPDRVNSPLHF
13 TRBJ1-1 TRBV12-3/TRBV12-4 NA NA TGTGCCAGCAGCCTCAGTGTGAACACTGAAGCTTTCTTT CASSLSVNTEAFF
14 TRBJ2-5 TRBV25-1 once NA TGTGCCAGCAGTCCGGACAGCTCAAGAGGGACCCAGTACTTC CASSPDSSRGTQYF
14 TRBJ2-7 TRBV7-2 few TRBD2 TGTGCCAGCAGCCTAGCGGGAGGGCCGGGGGAGCAGTACTTC CASSLAGGPGEQYF
16 TRBJ2-1 TRBV9 NA TRBD2 TGTGCCAGCAGCGTGAGACTAGCGGGCGCCTACAATGAGCAGTTCTTC CASSVRLAGAYNEQFF
15 TRBJ1-2 TRBV4-2 NA TRBD1 TGTGCCAGCAGCCAAGGGTTCCGGGACAGGGTTGGCTACACCTTC CASSQGFRDRVGYTF
15 TRBJ2-7 TRBV4-3 NA NA TGCGCCAGCAGCCAAGAATCAAGGGGGGGCTACGAGCAGTACTTC CASSQESRGGYEQYF
14 TRBJ2-1 TRBV28 NA NA TGTGCCAGCAGTGGACTACCTACCTACAATGAGCAGTTCTTC CASSGLPTYNEQFF
15 TRBJ2-7 TRBV4-3 NA TRBD2 TGCGCCAGCAGCCAAGGCGGGTCGGGGGGCTACGAGCAGTACTTC CASSQGGSGGYEQYF
11 TRBJ1-1 TRBV6-5 NA NA TGTGCCAGCAGACAAAGCACTGAAGCTTTCTTT CASRQSTEAFF
15 TRBJ2-1 TRBV10-3 few TRBD1 TGTGCCACAGGGGGCGGATTGACTACGAGCAATGAGCAGTTCTTC CATGGGLTTSNEQFF
15 TRBJ2-1 TRBV12-5 NA NA TGTGCTAGTGGTTTGTCGGGCAGGGAGGGGGATGAGCAGTTCTTC CASGLSGREGDEQFF
15 TRBJ1-1 TRBV5-6 NA TRBD1 TGTGCCAGCAGCGGCGGGACAGGGGGTATGAGTGAAGCTTTCTTT CASSGGTGGMSEAFF
14 TRBJ2-7 TRBV3-1/TRBV3-2 NA TRBD1 TGTGCCAGCAGCCAACTCGGAGACAGGGCCGAGCAGTACTTC CASSQLGDRAEQYF
16 TRBJ1-5 TRBV20-1 NA NA TGCAGTGCTAGTGGGGGTGTGGGGCCACGCAATCAGCCCCAGCATTTT CSASGGVGPRNQPQHF
16 TRBJ1-3 TRBV6-5 NA TRBD1 TGTGCCAGCAGTTACGGGACAGGGATCTCTGGAAACACCATATATTTT CASSYGTGISGNTIYF
15 TRBJ1-6 TRBV28 few TRBD1 TGTGCCAGCAGTCTGACAGGGGCCGGGAATTCACCCCTCCACTTT CASSLTGAGNSPLHF
13 TRBJ2-3 TRBV6-5 NA NA TGTGCCAGCAGGGGGGTCGGCACAGATACGCAGTATTTT CASRGVGTDTQYF
15 TRBJ2-5 TRBV28 NA NA TGTGCCAGCAGTTTTAAAGGCAGGGGCAAGAGAACCCAGTACTTC CASSFKGRGKRTQYF
15 TRBJ1-1 TRBV2 NA TRBD1 TGTGCCAGCAGTATGCTGACAGGGGTAGTAACTGAAGCTTTCTTT CASSMLTGVVTEAFF
15 TRBJ2-3 TRBV7-3 NA NA TGTGCCAGCAGCGCCGGGGGAGGAAACACAGATACGCAGTATTTT CASSAGGGNTDTQYF
15 TRBJ2-7 TRBV7-9 NA TRBD1 TGTGCCAGCAGCTTAGGGCAGGGACAGAACTACGAGCAGTACTTC CASSLGQGQNYEQYF
16 TRBJ2-2 TRBV4-2 NA TRBD1 TGTGCCAGCAGCCAAAGGGGGCAGGGCAACACCGGGGAGCTGTTTTTT CASSQRGQGNTGELFF
18 TRBJ2-6 TRBV5-1 NA TRBD1 TGCGCCAGCAGCTTGTCCGACAGGGTTCTTTCGGGGGCCAACGTCCTGACTTTC CASSLSDRVLSGANVLTF
14 TRBJ1-1 TRBV3-1/TRBV3-2 NA NA TGTGCCAGCAGCCAAGTAAGTGTATTCACTGAAGCTTTCTTT CASSQVSVFTEAFF
14 TRBJ2-1 TRBV28 few TRBD2 TGTGCCAGCAGTTTTAGCGGGGCCTACAATGAGCAGTTCTTC CASSFSGAYNEQFF
16 TRBJ2-7 TRBV5-4 few NA TGTGCCAGCAGCCGGTCTCAACAGGGATTAGTGGACGAGCAGTACTTC CASSRSQQGLVDEQYF
16 TRBJ2-1 TRBV18 NA TRBD1 TGTGCCAGCTCACCCTTGGACAGGGTAAATGGGAATGAGCAGTTCTTC CASSPLDRVNGNEQFF